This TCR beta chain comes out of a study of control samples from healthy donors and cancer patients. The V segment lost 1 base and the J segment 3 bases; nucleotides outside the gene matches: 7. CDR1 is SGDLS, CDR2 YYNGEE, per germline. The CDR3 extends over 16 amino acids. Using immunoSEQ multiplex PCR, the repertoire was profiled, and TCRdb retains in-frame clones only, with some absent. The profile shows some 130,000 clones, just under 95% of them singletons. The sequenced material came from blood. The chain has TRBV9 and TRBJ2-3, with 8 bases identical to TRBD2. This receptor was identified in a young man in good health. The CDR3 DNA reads TGTGCCAGCAGCGTAATAGGTCGGGGGGGAACAGATACGCAGTATTTT. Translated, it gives CASSVIGRGGTDTQYF.